These T cell receptor beta chains were read from a single sample in a study of cytomegalovirus exposure and HLA in healthy donors. Method: immunoSEQ multiplex PCR; TCRdb's copy keeps in-frame clones and lacks some. The table lists around 90,000 clones, roughly three quarters of them singletons. Sequenced sample: PBMCs. The receptors come from a man aged 25-45 years in good health and CMV-seronegative. Each CDR3 is given with its conserved first and last residue. D genes are given only for firm matches.

D	V	J	CDR3	DNA
-	TRBV5-5	TRBJ2-2	CASSYRYATGELFF	TGTGCCAGCAGCTATCGGTACGCCACCGGGGAGCTGTTTTTT
TRBD1	TRBV19	TRBJ2-7	CASSHRGLGYEQYF	TGTGCCAGTAGTCACAGGGGCCTGGGCTACGAGCAGTACTTC
TRBD1	TRBV6-4	TRBJ1-1	CASSGKGQRSEAFF	TGTGCCAGCAGTGGCAAGGGACAGCGAAGTGAAGCTTTCTTT
TRBD1	TRBV4-3	TRBJ1-6	CASSQDFGQGRGNSPLHF	TGCGCCAGCAGCCAAGATTTCGGACAGGGAAGAGGTAATTCACCCCTCCACTTT
TRBD1	TRBV30	TRBJ1-4	CAWLGNRGANEKLFF	TGTGCCTGGCTGGGGAACAGGGGCGCTAATGAAAAACTGTTTTTT
TRBD1	TRBV7-6	TRBJ1-3	CASSLERTGSGNTIYF	TGTGCCAGCAGCTTAGAAAGGACAGGGTCTGGAAACACCATATATTTT
-	TRBV6-1	TRBJ2-7	CASSVRYDSHEQYF	TGTGCCAGCAGTGTAAGGTACGACAGTCACGAGCAGTACTTC
-	TRBV7-9	TRBJ1-4	CASSLTRVDEKLFF	TGTGCCAGCAGCTTAACCAGGGTGGATGAAAAACTGTTTTTT
-	TRBV11-3	TRBJ1-1	CASNWGRMNTEAFF	TGTGCCAGCAATTGGGGGAGGATGAACACTGAAGCTTTCTTT
-	TRBV2	TRBJ1-2	CASSEASGDGYTF	TGTGCCAGCAGTGAAGCGTCAGGGGATGGCTACACCTTC
TRBD2	TRBV9	TRBJ2-1	CASSVDGGVSGYNEQFF	TGTGCCAGCAGCGTAGACGGGGGGGTCTCAGGGTACAATGAGCAGTTCTTC
TRBD1	TRBV6-1	TRBJ1-5	CASSEPGGAVNQPQHF	TGTGCCAGCAGTGAGCCAGGGGGCGCGGTCAATCAGCCCCAGCATTTT
TRBD1	TRBV18	TRBJ2-3	CASSPRQGAGDTQYF	TGTGCCAGCTCACCAAGGCAGGGGGCCGGAGATACGCAGTATTTT
-	TRBV19	TRBJ1-2	CASRSTGPSYGYTF	TGTGCCAGTAGGAGCACAGGCCCCAGCTATGGCTACACCTTC
TRBD2	TRBV25-1	TRBJ2-1	CASSGGGGAANEQFF	TGTGCCAGCAGTGGAGGCGGGGGGGCGGCGAATGAGCAGTTCTTC
TRBD2	TRBV7-2	TRBJ2-7	CASSLVGGGSSYEQYF	TGTGCCAGCAGCTTAGTTGGGGGGGGGAGCTCCTACGAGCAGTACTTC
-	TRBV7-2	TRBJ1-1	CASSHSSGAGEAFF	TGTGCCAGCAGCCACTCATCAGGGGCGGGTGAAGCTTTCTTT
-	TRBV2	TRBJ1-1	CASNGWAGDTEAFF	TGTGCCAGCAACGGGTGGGCAGGGGACACTGAAGCTTTCTTT
-	TRBV2	TRBJ2-7	CASSGRLRGAYEQYF	TGTGCCAGCAGTGGGCGGCTCAGGGGGGCCTACGAGCAGTACTTC
-	TRBV29-1	TRBJ2-1	CSVGGAPSYNEQFF	TGCAGCGTTGGCGGGGCCCCCTCCTACAATGAGCAGTTCTTC
-	TRBV19	TRBJ2-5	CASSIGTGRETQYF	TGTGCCAGTAGTATAGGAACAGGCAGAGAGACCCAGTACTTC